Below, one TCR beta chain is given with its context. Its antigen is unknown. The sample belongs to a study of cytomegalovirus exposure and HLA in healthy donors. Study-level results: Both high specificity and high sensitivity reportedly marked the classifier's diagnosis of cytomegalovirus status.

The donors were in the approximately 120-subject validation cohort, distinct from the roughly 700-subject first cohort. TCRdb's table, derived via immunoSEQ multiplex PCR, lists solely in-frame clones and lacks some. Here the sample spans about 140,000 clones, 86% being singletons. Germline V gene sequence: CDR1 LNHNV, CDR2 YYDKDF (reference sequence). The V and J ends lost 8 bases and 3 bases respectively, with 13 bases between them. This CDR3 spans 14 amino acids. The clonotype was recovered from a man aged 18 to 29 in good health and CMV-seronegative. Sequenced material: PBMCs. The rearrangement joins TRBV15 to TRBJ1-4, with no clear D. CDR3 sequence (DNA): TGTGCCACCCGGGGTGACGGAGCTAATGAAAAACTGTTTTTT. It is translated as CATRGDGANEKLFF.